These 30 T cell receptor beta chains were all obtained from the same sample, sequenced in a study of cytomegalovirus exposure and HLA in healthy donors. The PCR made use of 60 Vbeta and 13 Jbeta primers. Assay: immunoSEQ multiplex PCR; the TCRdb copy retains only in-frame clones and omits some. The sample holds about 110,000 clones, approximately 80% seen once. The specimen sequenced was PBMCs. The source is a middle-aged man in good health and CMV-seronegative.

In DNA form, the CDR3 reads TGTGCCAGCAGTTTAGGGGGACAGGGACCGTATGGCTACACCTTC. Protein sequence: CASSLGGQGPYGYTF. The chain has TRBV28 and TRBJ1-2; TRBD1 matches 9 bases. CDR1 is MDHEN, CDR2 SYDVKM, per germline. The CDR3 is 15 residues long. V was pared by 2 bases and J by 5 bases, with 6 bases of the junction left unmatched.

V gene TRBV9 combines with J gene TRBJ1-3, with 10 bases lining up with TRBD1. The CDR3 sequence is 19 residues long. Germline loops: CDR1 SGDLS, CDR2 YYNGEE. J was trimmed by 3 bases and V by 4 bases; bases with no gene match: 16. The CDR3, as DNA: TGTGCCAGCAGCCCGAGGGGGGACAGGGGTCCCATGGGTGGAAACACCATATATTTT. As protein: CASSPRGDRGPMGGNTIYF.

The V call is TRBV7-2, the J call TRBJ1-5; 7 bases map to TRBD1. CDR1 and CDR2 (germline): SGHTA, FQGNSA. CDR3 size: 14 residues. Trimming at V came to 4 bases and at J to 5 bases, leaving 5 bases not matched to a gene. DNA for the CDR3: TGTGCCAGCAGCTCTGGACAGGTGGATCAGCCCCAGCATTTT. Residues: CASSSGQVDQPQHF.

The chain couples TRBV6-5 to TRBJ2-2, with a tentative D call TRBD1 (6 bases). This CDR3 has 12 amino acids. Trimming removed 5 bases at V and 13 bases at J, with 14 bases between. Germline CDR1 reads MNHEY; CDR2 reads SVGAGI. The CDR3: CASSNPGAGLFF. The CDR3 DNA reads TGTGCCAGCAGTAACCCAGGGGCTGGGCTGTTTTTT.

This clone appeared a single time. The chain combines TRBV14 with TRBJ2-5; the match to TRBD1 covers 7 bases. The germline V gene encodes CDR1 SGHDN and CDR2 FVKESK. V dropped 4 bases and J dropped 8; count of bases not matched to a gene: 7. CDR3 length equals 13 residues. The CDR3 protein is CASSPTGLGTQYF. DNA of the CDR3: TGTGCCAGCAGCCCGACAGGGTTGGGAACCCAGTACTTC.

This chain connects TRBV9 to TRBJ2-1; 8 nucleotides agree with TRBD2. V was pared by 3 bases and J by 10 bases, with 9 bases of the junction left unmatched. CDR1 and CDR2 (germline): SGDLS, YYNGEE. The CDR3 runs 14 residues. Here the CDR3 reads CASSGAGGSREQFF. The CDR3 DNA follows: TGTGCCAGCAGCGGGGCGGGGGGTTCCAGAGAGCAGTTCTTC. Variable domain in full (rest from reference TRBV9 and TRBJ2-1): DSGVTQTPKHLITATGQRVTLRCSPRSGDLSVYWYQQSLDQGLQFLIQYYNGEERAKGNILERFSAQQFPDLHSELNLSSLELGDSALYFCASSGAGGSREQFFGPGTRLTVL.

V gene TRBV11-2 combines with J gene TRBJ2-2; a possible D gene is TRBD1 (6 bases). The CDR3 has 16 residues. Between the trimmed V and J ends, which lost 6 bases and 5 bases, there was a span of 19 bases. Germline V gives CDR1 SGHAT, CDR2 FQNNGV. In DNA form, the CDR3 reads TGTGCCAGCAGGGCTATTTGGGACACGCGGACCGGGGAGCTGTTTTTT. This encodes CASRAIWDTRTGELFF.

The genes are TRBV7-8 and TRBJ2-7; 12 nucleotides match TRBD2. V was clipped by 5 bases and J by 0 bases; unmatched bases: 5. Germline CDR1 and CDR2: SGHVS and FQNEAQ. CDR3 length: 16 residues. As DNA, the CDR3 is TGTGCCAGCAGCCCCGGGACTAGCGGGTTCTCCTACGAGCAGTACTTC. Protein: CASSPGTSGFSYEQYF.

This clone came up a few times. The chain links TRBV5-1 to TRBJ2-3, with D uncertain. The V end lost 0 bases, the J end lost 0 bases, and 8 bases lay between the germline ends. This CDR3 has 15 residues. The germline V gene has CDR1 SGHRS and CDR2 YFSETQ. CDR3 in amino acids: CASSLGQTSTDTQYF. In nucleotides, the CDR3 is TGCGCCAGCAGCTTGGGGCAGACTAGCACAGATACGCAGTATTTT.

This clone was counted a few times. V and J are TRBV6-1 and TRBJ1-1; TRBD1 might be the D (6 bases). Germline-derived CDR1 and CDR2 are MNHNS and SASEGT. The V end lost 5 bases, the J end lost 1 base, and 8 bases lay between the germline ends. CDR3 length: 13 amino acids. This CDR3 reads CASSKTGNTEAFF. The CDR3, as DNA: TGTGCCAGCAGTAAGACAGGGAACACTGAAGCTTTCTTT.

The rearrangement joins TRBV27 to TRBJ2-1; the match to TRBD1 covers 7 bases. The germline V gene encodes CDR1 MNHEY and CDR2 SMNVEV (reference sequence). The length of the CDR3 is 14 residues. The ends lost 6 bases at V and 7 bases at J; junction bases unmatched: 9. The CDR3: CASRPYGTANEQFF. Written as DNA, the CDR3 is TGTGCCAGCAGACCCTACGGGACAGCTAATGAGCAGTTCTTC.

The CDR3 is CSVAEGNGYTF. CDR3 in DNA: TGCAGCGTTGCTGAGGGCAATGGCTACACCTTC. The rearrangement links TRBV29-1 to TRBJ1-2; D not certain. Germline V lookup: CDR1 SQVTM, CDR2 ANQGSEA. This CDR3 is built from 11 residues. The germline V and J ends were trimmed by 4 bases and 6 bases, with 9 bases remaining between them. Full variable domain (rest looked up from reference TRBV29-1 and TRBJ1-2): SAVISQKPSRDICQRGTSLTIQCQVDSQVTMMFWYRQQPGQSLTLIATANQGSEATYESGFVIDKFPISRPNLTFSTLTVSNMSPEDSSIYLCSVAEGNGYTFGSGTRLTVV.

V gene TRBV6-5 combines with J gene TRBJ2-7; 8 bases match TRBD1. V lost 4 bases, J lost 2 bases, and 10 bases stayed unmatched. Germline values: CDR1 MNHEY, CDR2 SVGAGI. The CDR3 has 16 amino acids. In DNA form, the CDR3 reads TGTGCCAGCAGTTCCCGGGGACAGGTTGTAACCTACGAGCAGTACTTC. Translated, it gives CASSSRGQVVTYEQYF.

Regarding this clone: One junction end does not reproduce the germline sequence, and a read error may be involved. The CDR3 protein is CSVEDPNRSKRAYNEQFF. In nucleotides, the CDR3 is TGCAGCGTAGAAGACCCTAACCGATCTAAACGGGCCTACAATGAGCAGTTCTTC. The chain carries TRBV29-1 and TRBJ2-1; D gene ambiguous. CDR1 SQVTM and CDR2 ANQGSEA come from the germline V gene. The CDR3 length is 18 residues.

This sequence joins TRBV6-1 and TRBJ2-2, with 11 bases that match TRBD1. The CDR3 loop spans 15 amino acids. Germline V CDR1 and CDR2: MNHNS, SASEGT. CDR3 loop: CSIPGQGANTGELFF. The CDR3 DNA follows: TGTTCCATTCCGGGACAGGGGGCGAACACCGGGGAGCTGTTTTTT.

The genes are TRBV28 and TRBJ2-2; TRBD1 might be the D (5 bases). The CDR3 covers 14 residues. Per germline, CDR1 MDHEN and CDR2 SYDVKM. V was pared by 7 bases and J by 2 bases, with 11 bases between. CDR3 DNA sequence: TGTGCCAGCAAAATACAGGCTAACACCGGGGAGCTGTTTTTT. This codes for CASKIQANTGELFF.

This clone has just a few counts. The rearrangement joins TRBV13 to TRBJ2-7; D might be TRBD2 (5 bases). With 5 bases removed from V and 6 bases from J, the gap between germline ends came to 20 bases. The CDR3 is 15 amino acids. Germline V lookup: CDR1 PRHDT, CDR2 FYEKMQ (reference sequence). CDR3 sequence (DNA): TGTGCCAGCAGCCCCCGTTTCCGGACTCCCCTCGAGCAGTACTTC. It encodes CASSPRFRTPLEQYF.

There are a few counts of this clone. The rearrangement uses TRBV2 and TRBJ2-1, with 7 bases aligning to TRBD2. CDR3 length: 15 residues. J was trimmed by 3 bases and V by 2 bases; bases with no gene match: 4. Germline V gives CDR1 SNHLY, CDR2 FYNNEI. CDR3 coding DNA: TGTGCCAGCAGTGAAATGATAGCGGGCTACAATGAGCAGTTCTTC. As protein: CASSEMIAGYNEQFF.

This chain connects TRBV2 to TRBJ2-1; no definite D call. The CDR3 runs 11 residues. Germline CDR1 SNHLY, CDR2 FYNNEI. Trimming removed 6 bases at V and 5 bases at J, with 5 bases between. The CDR3 spells CASRYNNEQFF. The CDR3 bases are TGTGCCAGCAGATATAACAATGAGCAGTTCTTC.

This clone was recorded once. The chain has TRBV12-5 and TRBJ2-3; 8 nucleotides agree with TRBD1. Germline lookup yields CDR1 LGHNT and CDR2 FRNRAP. V gave up 5 bases and J gave up 2 bases; unmatched junction bases: 6. The CDR3 extends over 15 amino acids. The CDR3, as DNA: TGTGCTAGTGGTCTAGGGACAGGCTTCACAGATACGCAGTATTTT. Protein product: CASGLGTGFTDTQYF.

V usage is TRBV19 and J usage is TRBJ1-4, with D possibly being TRBD1 (5 bases). Germline V gives CDR1 LNHDA, CDR2 SQIVND (reference sequence). The CDR3 sequence is 14 residues long. Trimming pared 7 bases from V and 8 bases from J, leaving 17 bases between. The CDR3: CASNVQGGYEKLFF. The CDR3 nucleotides are TGTGCCAGTAATGTTCAGGGCGGATACGAAAAACTGTTTTTT.

This clone was seen only a few times. This chain connects TRBV7-3 to TRBJ2-1; no clear D gene. CDR3 size: 15 residues. With 2 bases removed from V and 0 bases from J, the gap between germline ends came to 8 bases. Germline V gene sequence: CDR1 SGHTA, CDR2 FQGTGA. CDR3 sequence reads: CASSLAAGSYNEQFF. DNA of the CDR3: TGTGCCAGCAGCTTAGCGGCTGGCTCCTACAATGAGCAGTTCTTC. Full variable domain (outside the CDR3, taken from reference TRBV7-3 and TRBJ2-1): GAGVSQTPSNKVTEKGKYVELRCDPISGHTALYWYRQSLGQGPEFLIYFQGTGAADDSGLPNDRFFAVRPEGSVSTLKIQRTERGDSAVYLCASSLAAGSYNEQFFGPGTRLTVL.

This clone was found once. This chain joins TRBV27 and TRBJ1-1, with TRBD1 matching over 9 bases. The CDR3 spans 15 residues. After removal of 8 bases from V and 0 bases from J, the junction contained 7 bases not matched to a gene. Germline values: CDR1 MNHEY, CDR2 SMNVEV (reference sequence). The CDR3, as DNA: TGTGCCAGCCGGGACAGGGAGAGGATGAACACTGAAGCTTTCTTT. This sequence encodes CASRDRERMNTEAFF.

A few counts support this clone. V gene TRBV9 combines with J gene TRBJ2-7, with 9 bases identical to TRBD2. CDR3 size: 15 residues. Germline V CDR1 and CDR2: SGDLS, YYNGEE. V dropped 0 bases and J dropped 1; count of bases not matched to a gene: 2. The CDR3 sequence is CASSVGAGGSYEQYF. Written as DNA, the CDR3 is TGTGCCAGCAGCGTAGGGGCGGGAGGGTCCTACGAGCAGTACTTC.

The rearrangement uses TRBV7-2 and TRBJ1-1; maybe TRBD1 (5 bases). CDR1 SGHTA and CDR2 FQGNSA come from the germline V gene. V gave up 5 bases and J gave up 0 bases, with 7 bases separating them. The CDR3 is made up of 13 amino acids. Written as DNA, the CDR3 is TGTGCCAGCAGCGAAGGGGTGAACACTGAAGCTTTCTTT. It yields the protein CASSEGVNTEAFF.

The gene calls are TRBV7-3 and TRBJ1-1, with D maybe TRBD1 (5 bases). The V gene lost 5 bases and the J gene lost 7 bases, with 23 bases spanning the gap. There are 16 residues in the CDR3. Germline V lookup: CDR1 SGHTA, CDR2 FQGTGA. The DNA for the CDR3 is TGTGCCAGCAGCCATCCAGGCGGGGACGGCGAACATGAAGCTTTCTTT. Translation gives CASSHPGGDGEHEAFF.

In DNA form, the CDR3 reads TGTGCCAGCTCACCCTTCGACACTGAAGCTTTCTTT. As protein: CASSPFDTEAFF. This rearrangement joins TRBV18 to TRBJ1-1; D ambiguous. The CDR3 totals 12 residues. Germline CDR1 KGHSH, CDR2 LQKENI. V was clipped by 3 bases and J by 3 bases, with 5 bases between them.

The sample holds a few counts of this clone. The rearrangement uses TRBV28 and TRBJ1-2; 8 nucleotides match TRBD1. Germline loops: CDR1 MDHEN, CDR2 SYDVKM. This CDR3 is built from 13 residues. The V gene end was trimmed by 7 bases and the J gene end by 4 bases; junction bases not matched to a gene: 5. The CDR3 DNA reads TGTGCCAGCAACGACAGGGGCCCCTATGGCTACACCTTC. Translating gives CASNDRGPYGYTF.

The chain links TRBV5-1 to TRBJ2-5, with D perhaps TRBD2 (7 bases). V was cut by 1 base and J by 11 bases, with 12 bases left in between. Germline CDR1 SGHRS, CDR2 YFSETQ. The CDR3 length is 12 residues. This chain's CDR3 is CASSLRGGGQYF. CDR3 DNA sequence: TGCGCCAGCAGCTTGAGGGGGGGCGGGCAGTACTTC.

Only a few counts were recorded for this clone. This chain connects TRBV12-5 to TRBJ1-1; D remains unclear. V lost 3 bases to trimming and J lost 4 bases, with 12 bases between them. The CDR3 contains 14 residues. Germline-derived CDR1 and CDR2 are LGHNT and FRNRAP. The CDR3 loop reads CASGFGWYVTEAFF. The CDR3, as DNA: TGTGCTAGTGGTTTCGGGTGGTATGTCACTGAAGCTTTCTTT.